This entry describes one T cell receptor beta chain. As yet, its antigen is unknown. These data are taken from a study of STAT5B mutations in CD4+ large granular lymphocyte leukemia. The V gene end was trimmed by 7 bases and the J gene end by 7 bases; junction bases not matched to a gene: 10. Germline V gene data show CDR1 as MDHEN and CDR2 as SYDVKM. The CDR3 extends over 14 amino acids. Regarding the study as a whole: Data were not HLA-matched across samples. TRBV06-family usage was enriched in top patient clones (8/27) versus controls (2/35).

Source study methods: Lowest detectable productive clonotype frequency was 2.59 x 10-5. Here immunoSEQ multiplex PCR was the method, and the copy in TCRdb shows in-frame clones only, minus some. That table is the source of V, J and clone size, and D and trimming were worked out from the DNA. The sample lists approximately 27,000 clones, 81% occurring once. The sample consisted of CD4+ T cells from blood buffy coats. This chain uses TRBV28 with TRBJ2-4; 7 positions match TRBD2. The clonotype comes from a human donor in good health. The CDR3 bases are TGTGCCAGCAAGGGCGGGGGAATGGGGAACATTCAGTACTTC. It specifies CASKGGGMGNIQYF.